This T cell receptor (beta chain) comes out of a study of human T cells and chemical hapten exposure. Whole-study context: Recorded diagnoses among the mostly female patients were alopecia areata, totalis or universalis. Study findings and constraints: No alteration of TCRs above 1 in 1000 frequency was seen with DPC sensitization.

On this clonotype: Its antigen is currently unknown.

TCRdb itself ran the RACE reads through MiXCR, one entry per CDR3 protein. The table has 150,000 to 200,000 distinct CDR3 sequences, 24% seen once. Stated time point: patch test 3, about 24 weeks after DPC sensitization. As to treatment: therapeutic diphenylcyclopropenone sensitization with weekly scalp DPC. Investigators collected blood before applying each patch test. The specimen comprised whole blood, sampled in connection with sensitization to the hapten diphenylcyclopropenone (DPC). The receptor was isolated from a woman aged 35 to 49 with alopecia areata. Some clones in this sample may be carry-over from other donors' samples.

The CDR3 protein is CASSLSQIATNEKLFF. In DNA form, the CDR3 reads TGTGCCAGCAGTTTGAGTCAGATTGCAACTAATGAAAAACTGTTTTTT. This chain uses TRBV28 with TRBJ1-4; D uncertain. The CDR3 spans 16 residues. Germline CDR1 is MDHEN and CDR2 is SYDVKM. V lost 3 bases and J lost 0, with 11 bases in between.